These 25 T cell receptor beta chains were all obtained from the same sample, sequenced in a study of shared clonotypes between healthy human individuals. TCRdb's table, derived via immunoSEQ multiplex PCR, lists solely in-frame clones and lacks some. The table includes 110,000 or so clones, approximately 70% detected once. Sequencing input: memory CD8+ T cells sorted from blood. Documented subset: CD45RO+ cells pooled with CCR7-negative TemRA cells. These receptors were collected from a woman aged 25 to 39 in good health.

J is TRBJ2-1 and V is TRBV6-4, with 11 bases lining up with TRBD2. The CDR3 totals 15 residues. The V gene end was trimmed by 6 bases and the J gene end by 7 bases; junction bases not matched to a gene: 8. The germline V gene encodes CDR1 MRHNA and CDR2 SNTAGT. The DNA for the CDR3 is TGTGCCAGCAGCGATACTAGCGGGAGTTTTAATGAGCAGTTCTTC. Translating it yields CASSDTSGSFNEQFF.

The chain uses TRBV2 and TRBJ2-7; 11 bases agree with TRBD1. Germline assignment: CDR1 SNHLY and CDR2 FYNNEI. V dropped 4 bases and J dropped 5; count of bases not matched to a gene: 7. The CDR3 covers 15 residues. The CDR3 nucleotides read TGTGCCAGCAGTGGACCGGACAGGGGGCGCGACGAGCAGTACTTC. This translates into CASSGPDRGRDEQYF.

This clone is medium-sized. The DNA of the CDR3 is TGTGCCAGCTTCCGCGACGGCGCCTACGAGCAGTACTTC. It codes for CASFRDGAYEQYF. This chain joins TRBV28 and TRBJ2-7; D uncertain. Germline V lookup: CDR1 MDHEN, CDR2 SYDVKM. The CDR3 spans 13 residues. Trimming cost V 8 bases and J 2 bases, with 13 bases left between them.

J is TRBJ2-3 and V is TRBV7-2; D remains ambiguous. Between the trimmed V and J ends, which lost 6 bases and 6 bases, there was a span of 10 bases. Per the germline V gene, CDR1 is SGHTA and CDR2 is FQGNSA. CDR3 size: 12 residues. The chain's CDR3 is CASSHYGDTQYF. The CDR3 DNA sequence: TGTGCCAGCAGTCATTACGGGGATACGCAGTATTTT.

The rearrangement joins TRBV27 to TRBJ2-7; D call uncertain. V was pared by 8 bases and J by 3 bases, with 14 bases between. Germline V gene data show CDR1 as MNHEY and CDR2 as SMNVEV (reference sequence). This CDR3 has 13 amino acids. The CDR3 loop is CASGRLSVYEQYF. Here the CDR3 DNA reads TGTGCCAGCGGGCGGCTATCCGTCTACGAGCAGTACTTC.

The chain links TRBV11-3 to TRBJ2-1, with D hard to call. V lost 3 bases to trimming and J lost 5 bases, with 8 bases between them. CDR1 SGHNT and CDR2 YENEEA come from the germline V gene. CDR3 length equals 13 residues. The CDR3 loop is CASSFYVDNEQFF. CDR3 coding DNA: TGTGCCAGCAGCTTTTATGTCGACAATGAGCAGTTCTTC. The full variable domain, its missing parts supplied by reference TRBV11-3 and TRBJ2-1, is EAGVVQSPRYKIIEKKQPVAFWCNPISGHNTLYWYLQNLGQGPELLIRYENEEAVDDSQLPKDRFSAERLKGVDSTLKIQPAELGDSAVYLCASSFYVDNEQFFGPGTRLTVL.

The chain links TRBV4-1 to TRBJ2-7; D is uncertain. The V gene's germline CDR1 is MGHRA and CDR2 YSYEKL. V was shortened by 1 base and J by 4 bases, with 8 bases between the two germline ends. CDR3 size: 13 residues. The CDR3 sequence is CASSQVGDYEQYF. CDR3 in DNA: TGCGCCAGCAGCCAAGTTGGGGATTACGAGCAGTACTTC.

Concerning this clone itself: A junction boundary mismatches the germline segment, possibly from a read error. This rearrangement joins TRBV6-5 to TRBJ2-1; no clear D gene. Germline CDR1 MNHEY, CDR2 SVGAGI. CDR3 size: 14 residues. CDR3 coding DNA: TGTGCCAGCAGTTACTCGATGGACCACAAGGAGCAGTTCTTC. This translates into CASSYSMDHKEQFF.

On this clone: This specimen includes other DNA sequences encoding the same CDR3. The CDR3 DNA sequence: TGTGCCAGCAGTTTAGGGGAGACCCAGTACTTC. It translates to CASSLGETQYF. This sequence joins TRBV27 and TRBJ2-5, with D uncertain. Deletions cut 2 bases from V and 5 bases from J, with 3 bases between. CDR3 length: 11 residues. Germline values: CDR1 MNHEY, CDR2 SMNVEV (reference sequence).

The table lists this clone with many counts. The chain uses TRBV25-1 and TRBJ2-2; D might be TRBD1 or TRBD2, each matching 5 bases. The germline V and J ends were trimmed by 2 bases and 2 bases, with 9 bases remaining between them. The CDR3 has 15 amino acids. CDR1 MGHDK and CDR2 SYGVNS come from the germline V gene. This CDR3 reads CASSETGRNTGELFF. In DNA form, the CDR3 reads TGTGCCAGCAGTGAAACGGGGCGTAACACCGGGGAGCTGTTTTTT. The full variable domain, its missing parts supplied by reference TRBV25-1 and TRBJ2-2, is EADIYQTPRYLVIGTGKKITLECSQTMGHDKMYWYQQDPGMELHLIHYSYGVNSTEKGDLSSESTVSRIRTEHFPLTLESARPSHTSQYLCASSETGRNTGELFFGEGSRLTVL.

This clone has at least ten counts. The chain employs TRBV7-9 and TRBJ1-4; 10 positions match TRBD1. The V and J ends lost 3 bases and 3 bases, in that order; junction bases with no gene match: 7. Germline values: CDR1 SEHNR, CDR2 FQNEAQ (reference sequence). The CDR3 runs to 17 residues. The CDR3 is CASSLATGGFSNEKLFF. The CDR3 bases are TGTGCCAGCAGCTTGGCGACAGGGGGCTTCTCTAATGAAAAACTGTTTTTT.

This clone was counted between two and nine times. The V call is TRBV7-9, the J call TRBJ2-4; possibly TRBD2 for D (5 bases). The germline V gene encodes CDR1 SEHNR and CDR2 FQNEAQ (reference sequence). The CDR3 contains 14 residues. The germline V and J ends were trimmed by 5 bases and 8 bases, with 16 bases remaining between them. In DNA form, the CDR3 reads TGTGCCAGCAGCCCCCTGGGGAGAGAGTACATTCAGTACTTC. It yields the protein CASSPLGREYIQYF.

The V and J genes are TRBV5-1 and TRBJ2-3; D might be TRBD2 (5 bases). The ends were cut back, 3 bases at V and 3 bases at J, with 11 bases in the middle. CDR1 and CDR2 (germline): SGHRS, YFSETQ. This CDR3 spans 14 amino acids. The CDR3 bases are TGCGCCAGCAGCTCGCGGTCGGGGACAGATACGCAGTATTTT. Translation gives CASSSRSGTDTQYF.

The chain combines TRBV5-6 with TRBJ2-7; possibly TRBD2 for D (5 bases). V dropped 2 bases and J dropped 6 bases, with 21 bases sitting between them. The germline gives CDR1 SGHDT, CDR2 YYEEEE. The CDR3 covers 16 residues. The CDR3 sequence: CASSFEPFGRDCEQYF. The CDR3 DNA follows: TGTGCCAGCAGCTTCGAACCTTTTGGGAGAGATTGCGAGCAGTACTTC. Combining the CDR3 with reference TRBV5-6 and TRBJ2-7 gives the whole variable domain DAGVTQSPTHLIKTRGQQVTLRCSPKSGHDTVSWYQQALGQGPQFIFQYYEEEERQRGNFPDRFSGHQFPNYSSELNVNALLLGDSALYLCASSFEPFGRDCEQYFGPGTRLTVT.

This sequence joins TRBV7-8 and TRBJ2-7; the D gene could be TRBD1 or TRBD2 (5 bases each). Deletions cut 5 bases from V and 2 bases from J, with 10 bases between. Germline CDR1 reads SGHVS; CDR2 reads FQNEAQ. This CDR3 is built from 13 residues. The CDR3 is CASSRDVPYEQYF. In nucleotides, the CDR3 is TGTGCCAGCAGCCGGGACGTCCCCTACGAGCAGTACTTC.

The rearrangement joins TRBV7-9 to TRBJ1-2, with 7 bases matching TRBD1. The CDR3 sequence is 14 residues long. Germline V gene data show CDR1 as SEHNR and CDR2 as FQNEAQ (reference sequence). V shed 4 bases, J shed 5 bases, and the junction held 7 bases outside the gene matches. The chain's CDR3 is CASSSHRGNYGYTF. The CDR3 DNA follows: TGTGCCAGCAGCTCCCACAGGGGCAATTATGGCTACACCTTC.

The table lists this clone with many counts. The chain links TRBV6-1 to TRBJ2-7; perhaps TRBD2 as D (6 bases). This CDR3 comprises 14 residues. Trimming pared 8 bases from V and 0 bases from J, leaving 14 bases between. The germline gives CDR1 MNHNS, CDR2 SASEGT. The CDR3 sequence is CASGGRGASYEQYF. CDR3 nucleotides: TGTGCCAGCGGGGGGAGAGGAGCCTCCTACGAGCAGTACTTC.

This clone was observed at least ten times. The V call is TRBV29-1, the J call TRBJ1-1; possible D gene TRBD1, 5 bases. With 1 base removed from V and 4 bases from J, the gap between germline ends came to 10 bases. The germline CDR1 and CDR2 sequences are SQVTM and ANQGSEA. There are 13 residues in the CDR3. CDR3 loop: CSVEVGEGTEAFF. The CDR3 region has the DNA TGCAGCGTTGAAGTGGGGGAAGGCACTGAAGCTTTCTTT.

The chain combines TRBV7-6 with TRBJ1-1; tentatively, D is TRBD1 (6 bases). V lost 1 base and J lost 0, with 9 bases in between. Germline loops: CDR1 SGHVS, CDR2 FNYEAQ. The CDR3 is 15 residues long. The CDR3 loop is CASSLVQGMNTEAFF. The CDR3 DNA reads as TGTGCCAGCAGCTTAGTTCAGGGGATGAACACTGAAGCTTTCTTT.

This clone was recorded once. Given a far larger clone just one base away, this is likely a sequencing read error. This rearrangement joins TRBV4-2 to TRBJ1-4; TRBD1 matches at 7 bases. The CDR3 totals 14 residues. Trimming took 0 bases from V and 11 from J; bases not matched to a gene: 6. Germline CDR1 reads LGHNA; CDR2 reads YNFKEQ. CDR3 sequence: CASSQDWRDSKLFF. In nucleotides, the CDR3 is TGTGCCAGCAGCCAAGATTGGCGGGACAGTAAACTGTTTTTT.

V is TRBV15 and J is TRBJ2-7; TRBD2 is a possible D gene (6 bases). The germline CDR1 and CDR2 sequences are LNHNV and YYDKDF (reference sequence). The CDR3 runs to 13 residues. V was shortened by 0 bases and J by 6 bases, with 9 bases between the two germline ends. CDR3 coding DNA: TGTGCCACCAGCAGAGATTCCGGGGGCGAGCAGTACTTC. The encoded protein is CATSRDSGGEQYF.

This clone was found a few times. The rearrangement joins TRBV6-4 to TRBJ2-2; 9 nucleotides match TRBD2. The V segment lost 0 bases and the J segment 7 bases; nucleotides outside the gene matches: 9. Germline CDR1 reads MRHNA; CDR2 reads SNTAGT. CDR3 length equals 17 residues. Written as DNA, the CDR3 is TGTGCCAGCAGTGACTCGGCGGGAGGGCCGCAGAGCGGGGAGCTGTTTTTT. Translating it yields CASSDSAGGPQSGELFF.

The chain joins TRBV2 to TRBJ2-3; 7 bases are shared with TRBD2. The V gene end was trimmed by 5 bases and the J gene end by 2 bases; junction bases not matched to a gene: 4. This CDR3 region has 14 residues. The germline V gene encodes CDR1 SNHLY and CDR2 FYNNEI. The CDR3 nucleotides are TGTGCCAGCAGTCTCGGGACTAACACAGATACGCAGTATTTT. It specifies CASSLGTNTDTQYF.

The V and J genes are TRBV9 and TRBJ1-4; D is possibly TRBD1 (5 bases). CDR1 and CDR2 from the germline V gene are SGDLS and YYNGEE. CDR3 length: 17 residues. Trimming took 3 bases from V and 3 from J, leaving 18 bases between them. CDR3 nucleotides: TGTGCCAGCAGCGATGGGACTACCTGGGCTTCTAATGAAAAACTGTTTTTT. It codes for CASSDGTTWASNEKLFF.

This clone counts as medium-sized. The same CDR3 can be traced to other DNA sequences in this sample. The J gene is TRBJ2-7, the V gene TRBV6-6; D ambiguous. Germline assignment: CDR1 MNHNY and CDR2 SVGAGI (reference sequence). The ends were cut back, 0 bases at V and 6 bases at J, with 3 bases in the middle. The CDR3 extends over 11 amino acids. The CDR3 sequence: CASSYSSEQYF. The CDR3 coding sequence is TGTGCCAGCAGTTACTCGAGCGAGCAGTACTTC.